This T cell receptor beta chain is from a study of human T cells and chemical hapten exposure. Concerning this clonotype itself: A much larger clonotype is one base distant, so this may be a read error. Since no conserved phenylalanine or tryptophan closes the CDR3, a read error is the likely cause.

TCRdb redid the calling of the RACE reads with MiXCR, one entry per CDR3 protein. The table lists about 45,000 distinct CDR3 sequences, about 4.5% of them singletons, with under 2% in the top ten. The time point is: healthy volunteer bleed at 2 weeks. Unfractionated whole blood was the source from which total RNA was extracted. Germline V gene data show CDR1 as SEHNR and CDR2 as FQNEAQ (reference sequence). The CDR3 has 15 amino acids. The V gene lost 5 bases and the J gene lost 2 bases, with 13 bases spanning the gap. This chain joins TRBV7-9 and TRBJ1-5; D unclear. The source of this sequence is a female donor in good health. Some clones in this sample may be carry-over from other donors' samples. Sequences were obtained from whole blood. The CDR3 region has the DNA TGTGCCAGCAGCCGAACAGCGGCGGGCAATCAGCCCCAGCATCTT. Its protein is CASSRTAAGNQPQHL.